This T cell receptor beta chain was found in a study of radiation and T cells in renal cell carcinoma. Study details: Nephrectomy followed 15 Gy stereotactic body radiation by 4 weeks.

The sample's time point: blood 2 weeks post-SBRT. Treatment described: 15 Gy SBRT to primary tumor, nephrectomy 4 weeks later. Radiation-treated patients gave blood at baseline, week 2 and week 4. With regard to this clone: Its antigen is not identified.

Overall study findings and caveats: From baseline, blood top tumor clonotypes peaked at 2 weeks post-radiation. Pretreatment tumor biopsies were lacking, so baseline clonotypes are unknown.

The germline CDR1 and CDR2 sequences are KGHSH and LQKENI. The CDR3 loop spans 16 amino acids. The germline V and J ends were trimmed by 0 bases and 0 bases, with 9 bases remaining between them. Here immunoSEQ multiplex PCR was the method, and the copy in TCRdb shows in-frame clones only, minus some. This table holds some 58,000 clones, just over 75% found once. The clonotype comes from a man aged 60-69 years with renal cell carcinoma. The material sequenced was blood, taken from a patient whose treatment included radiotherapy and nephrectomy. This chain uses TRBV18 with TRBJ2-1; D is unclear. The CDR3 nucleotides read TGTGCCAGCTCACCACCCAGCGCGAGCTCCTACAATGAGCAGTTCTTC. Its protein product is CASSPPSASSYNEQFF.